The present TCR beta chain was sequenced within a study of vaccination effects on CD4 cells after COVID-19. As for the study in general: Samples gathered post-vaccine arrived a median of 72 days past the second dose. For each well, 1.5 million to 2.5 million PBMC were cultured with 8.5 to 10 IU/ml IL-2 and around 9.1 ug/ml peptides. Findings and limits, study-wide: Clones that were induced by infection or by vaccine showed marked contraction late after vaccination.

The table came from immunoSEQ multiplex PCR; TCRdb's copy has only in-frame clones and leaves some out. The sample consists of 40,000 to 45,000 clones, around 66% of them appearing once. Cultured cells yielded isolated CD4+ T cells after 10 days. Participants were vaccinated with two doses of either the BNT162b2 or mRNA-1273 vaccine. All vaccine recipients tested negative for nucleocapsid antibodies and had never contracted SARS-CoV-2 infection. V lost 2 bases, J lost 1 base, and 11 bases lay in between. The CDR3 extends over 15 amino acids. The germline gives CDR1 SGHAT, CDR2 FQNNGV. Comment on this clone: Its matching antigen is unknown.

V is TRBV11-2 and J is TRBJ2-5, with D possibly matching TRBD2 (6 bases). Sample: CD4+ T cells from PBMCs cultured without peptide, taken after COVID-19 vaccination. The source of this sequence is a human donor who received a COVID-19 vaccine. The CDR3 DNA follows: TGTGCCAGCAGCTTAATGGGCGGGGCCCAAGAGACCCAGTACTTC. This encodes CASSLMGGAQETQYF.